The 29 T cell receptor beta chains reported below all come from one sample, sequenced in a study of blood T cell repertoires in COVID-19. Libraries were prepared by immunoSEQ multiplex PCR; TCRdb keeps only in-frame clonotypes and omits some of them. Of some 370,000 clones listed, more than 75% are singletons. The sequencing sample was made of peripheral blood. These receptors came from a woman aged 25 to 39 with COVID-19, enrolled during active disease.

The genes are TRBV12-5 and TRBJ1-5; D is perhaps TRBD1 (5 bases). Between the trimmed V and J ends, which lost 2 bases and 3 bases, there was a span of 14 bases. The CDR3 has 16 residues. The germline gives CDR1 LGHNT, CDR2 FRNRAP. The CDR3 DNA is TGTGCTAGTGGTTTGTTGAAGGGGCAGCTCAATCAGCCCCAGCATTTT. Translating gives CASGLLKGQLNQPQHF.

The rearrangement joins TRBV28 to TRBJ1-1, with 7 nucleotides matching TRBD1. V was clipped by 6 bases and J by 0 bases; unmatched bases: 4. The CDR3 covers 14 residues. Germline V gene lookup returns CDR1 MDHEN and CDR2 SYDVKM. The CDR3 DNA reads TGTGCCAGCAGCCTAGACAGGGTGAACACTGAAGCTTTCTTT. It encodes CASSLDRVNTEAFF.

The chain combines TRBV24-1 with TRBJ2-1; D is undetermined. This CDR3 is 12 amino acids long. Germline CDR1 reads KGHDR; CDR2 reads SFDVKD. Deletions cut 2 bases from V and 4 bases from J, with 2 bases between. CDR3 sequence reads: CATSDSYNEQFF. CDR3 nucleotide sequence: TGTGCCACCAGTGATTCATACAATGAGCAGTTCTTC.

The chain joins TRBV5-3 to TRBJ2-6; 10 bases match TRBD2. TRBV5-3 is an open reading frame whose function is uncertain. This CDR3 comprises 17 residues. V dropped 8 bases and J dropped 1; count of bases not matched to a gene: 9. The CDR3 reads CARTLAGALSGANVLTF. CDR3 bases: TGTGCCAGGACCCTAGCGGGAGCCCTATCTGGGGCCAACGTCCTGACTTTC.

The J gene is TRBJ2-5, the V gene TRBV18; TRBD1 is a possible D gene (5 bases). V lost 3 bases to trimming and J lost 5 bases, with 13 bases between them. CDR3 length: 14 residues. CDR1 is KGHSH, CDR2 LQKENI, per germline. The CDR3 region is CASSPSRAEETQYF. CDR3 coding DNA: TGTGCCAGCTCACCGAGCAGGGCGGAGGAGACCCAGTACTTC.

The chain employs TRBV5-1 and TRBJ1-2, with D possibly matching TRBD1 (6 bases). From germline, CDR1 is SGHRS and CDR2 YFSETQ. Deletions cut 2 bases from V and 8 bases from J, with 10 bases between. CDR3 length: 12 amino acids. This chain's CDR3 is CASSFKGDGYTF. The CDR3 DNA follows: TGCGCCAGCAGCTTTAAGGGGGACGGCTACACCTTC.

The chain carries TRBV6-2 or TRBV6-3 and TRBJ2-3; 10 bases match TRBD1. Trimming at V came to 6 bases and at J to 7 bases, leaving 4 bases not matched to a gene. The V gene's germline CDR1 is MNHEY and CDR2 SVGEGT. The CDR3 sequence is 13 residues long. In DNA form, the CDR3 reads TGTGCCAGCAGCCGGACAGGGGGATATACGCAGTATTTT. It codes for CASSRTGGYTQYF.

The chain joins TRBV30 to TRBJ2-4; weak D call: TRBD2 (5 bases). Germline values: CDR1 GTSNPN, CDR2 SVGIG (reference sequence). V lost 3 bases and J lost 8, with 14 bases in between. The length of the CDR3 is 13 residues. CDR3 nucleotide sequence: TGTGCCTGGAGCCGCGAGGGCCGTTACATTCAGTACTTC. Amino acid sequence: CAWSREGRYIQYF. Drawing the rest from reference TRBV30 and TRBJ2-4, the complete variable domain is SQTIHQWPATLVQPVGSPLSLECTVEGTSNPNLYWYRQAAGRGLQLLFYSVGIGQISSEVPQNLSASRPQDRQFILSSKKLLLSDSGFYLCAWSREGRYIQYFGAGTRLSVL.

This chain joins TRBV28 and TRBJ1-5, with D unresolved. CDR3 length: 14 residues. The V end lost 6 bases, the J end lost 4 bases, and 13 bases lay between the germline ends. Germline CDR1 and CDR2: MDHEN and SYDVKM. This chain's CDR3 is CASRQDSVNQPQHF. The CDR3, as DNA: TGTGCCAGCAGGCAAGACTCCGTAAATCAGCCCCAGCATTTT.

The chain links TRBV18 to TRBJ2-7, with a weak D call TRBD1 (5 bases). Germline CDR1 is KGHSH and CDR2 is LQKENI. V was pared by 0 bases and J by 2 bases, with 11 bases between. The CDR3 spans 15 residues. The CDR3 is CASSPPAQGTYEQYF. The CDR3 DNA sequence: TGTGCCAGCTCACCACCGGCCCAGGGAACCTACGAGCAGTACTTC.

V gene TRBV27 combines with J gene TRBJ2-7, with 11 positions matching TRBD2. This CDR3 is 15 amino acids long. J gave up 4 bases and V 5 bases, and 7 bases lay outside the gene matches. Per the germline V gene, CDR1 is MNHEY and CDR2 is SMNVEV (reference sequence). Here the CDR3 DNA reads TGTGCCAGCAGTCTGTGGACTAGCGGGCAATACGAGCAGTACTTC. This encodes CASSLWTSGQYEQYF.

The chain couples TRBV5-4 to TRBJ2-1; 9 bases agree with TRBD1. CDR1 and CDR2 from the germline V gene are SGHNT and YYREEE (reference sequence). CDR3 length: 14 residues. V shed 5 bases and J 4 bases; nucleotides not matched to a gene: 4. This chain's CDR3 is CASSFDRGYNEQFF. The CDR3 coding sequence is TGTGCCAGCAGTTTTGACAGGGGGTACAATGAGCAGTTCTTC. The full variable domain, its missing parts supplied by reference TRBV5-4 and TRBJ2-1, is ETGVTQSPTHLIKTRGQQVTLRCSSQSGHNTVSWYQQALGQGPQFIFQYYREEENGRGNFPPRFSGLQFPNYSSELNVNALELDDSALYLCASSFDRGYNEQFFGPGTRLTVL.

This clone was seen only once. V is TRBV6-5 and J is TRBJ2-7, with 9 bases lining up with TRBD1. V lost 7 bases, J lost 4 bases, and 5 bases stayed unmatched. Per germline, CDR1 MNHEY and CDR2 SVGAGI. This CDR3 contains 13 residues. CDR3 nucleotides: TGTGCCAGCACCCGTGGGACAGGGTACGAGCAGTACTTC. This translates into CASTRGTGYEQYF.

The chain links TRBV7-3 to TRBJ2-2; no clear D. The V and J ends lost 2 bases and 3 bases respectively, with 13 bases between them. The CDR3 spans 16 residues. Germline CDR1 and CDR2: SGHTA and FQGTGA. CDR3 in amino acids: CASSLYPTGYTGELFF. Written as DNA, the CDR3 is TGTGCCAGCAGCTTATACCCGACTGGGTACACCGGGGAGCTGTTTTTT.

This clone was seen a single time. DNA of the CDR3: TGTGCCAGCAGTTTCACACCCCTCCACTTT. The encoded protein is CASSFTPLHF. The genes are TRBV28 and TRBJ1-6; D is uncertain. Trimming removed 3 bases from V and 11 bases from J, with 2 bases in between. Germline V lookup: CDR1 MDHEN, CDR2 SYDVKM. The CDR3 consists of 10 residues.

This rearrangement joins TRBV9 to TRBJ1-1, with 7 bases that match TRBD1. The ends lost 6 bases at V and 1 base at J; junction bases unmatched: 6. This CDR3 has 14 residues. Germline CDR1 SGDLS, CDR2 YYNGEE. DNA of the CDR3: TGTGCCAGCACCCTGGGACAGTCGAACACTGAAGCTTTCTTT. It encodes CASTLGQSNTEAFF.

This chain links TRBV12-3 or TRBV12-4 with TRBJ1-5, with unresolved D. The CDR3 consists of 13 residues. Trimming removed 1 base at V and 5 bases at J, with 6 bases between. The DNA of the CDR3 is TGTGCCAGCAGTTTAGATCGGGATCAGCCCCAGCATTTT. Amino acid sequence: CASSLDRDQPQHF.

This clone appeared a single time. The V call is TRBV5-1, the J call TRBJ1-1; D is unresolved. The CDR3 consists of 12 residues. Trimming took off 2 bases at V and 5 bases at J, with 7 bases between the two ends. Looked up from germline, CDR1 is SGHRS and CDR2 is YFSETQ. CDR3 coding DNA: TGCGCCAGCAGCTTAACCCGGACTGAAGCTTTCTTT. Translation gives CASSLTRTEAFF.

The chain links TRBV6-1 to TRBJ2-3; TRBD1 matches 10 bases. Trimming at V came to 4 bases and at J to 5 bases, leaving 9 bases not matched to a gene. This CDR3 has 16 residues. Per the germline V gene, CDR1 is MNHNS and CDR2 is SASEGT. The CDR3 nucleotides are TGTGCCAGCAGTGTCCGGGACAGGGGTAATCAAGATACGCAGTATTTT. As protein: CASSVRDRGNQDTQYF.

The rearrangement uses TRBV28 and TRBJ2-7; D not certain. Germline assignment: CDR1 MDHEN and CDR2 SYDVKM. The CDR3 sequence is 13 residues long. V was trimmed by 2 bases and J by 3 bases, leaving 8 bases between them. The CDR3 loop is CASSLHSSYEQYF. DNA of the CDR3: TGTGCCAGCAGTTTACATTCCAGCTACGAGCAGTACTTC. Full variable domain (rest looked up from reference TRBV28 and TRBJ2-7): DVKVTQSSRYLVKRTGEKVFLECVQDMDHENMFWYRQDPGLGLRLIYFSYDVKMKEKGDIPEGYSVSREKKERFSLILESASTNQTSMYLCASSLHSSYEQYFGPGTRLTVT.

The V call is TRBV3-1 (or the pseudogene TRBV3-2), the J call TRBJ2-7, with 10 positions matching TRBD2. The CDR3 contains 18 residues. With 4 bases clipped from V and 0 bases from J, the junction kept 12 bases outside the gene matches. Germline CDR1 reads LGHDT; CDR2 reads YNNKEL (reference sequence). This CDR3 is CASSPLRRGTSDSYEQYF. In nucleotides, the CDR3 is TGTGCCAGCAGCCCTTTAAGGAGAGGGACTAGCGACTCCTACGAGCAGTACTTC.

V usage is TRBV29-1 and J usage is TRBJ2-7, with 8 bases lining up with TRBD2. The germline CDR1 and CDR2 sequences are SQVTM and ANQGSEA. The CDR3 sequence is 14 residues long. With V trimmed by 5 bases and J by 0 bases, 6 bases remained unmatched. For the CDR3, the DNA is TGCAGCGTTTTTCCGGGGGGGAGCTCCTACGAGCAGTACTTC. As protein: CSVFPGGSSYEQYF.

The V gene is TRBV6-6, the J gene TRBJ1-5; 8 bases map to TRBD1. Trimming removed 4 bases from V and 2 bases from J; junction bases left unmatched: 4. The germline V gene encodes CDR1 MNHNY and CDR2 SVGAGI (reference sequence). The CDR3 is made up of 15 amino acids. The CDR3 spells CASSSGQVGNQPQHF. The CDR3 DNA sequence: TGTGCCAGCAGTTCGGGACAGGTAGGCAATCAGCCCCAGCATTTT.

The CDR3 coding sequence is TGTGCCAGCAGTGAAGAGAGCCGTTACTATGGCTACACCTTC. It translates to CASSEESRYYGYTF. V gene TRBV2 combines with J gene TRBJ1-2, with D unclear. Germline CDR1 and CDR2: SNHLY and FYNNEI. The CDR3 consists of 14 residues. Deletions cut 1 base from V and 3 bases from J, with 9 bases between.

The CDR3 DNA follows: TGTGCCTGGAGTGCTCCGAGGATCCTTTATGGCTACACCTTC. Its protein is CAWSAPRILYGYTF. The chain has TRBV30 and TRBJ1-2; D uncertain. Germline V gene lookup returns CDR1 GTSNPN and CDR2 SVGIG (reference sequence). The CDR3 totals 14 residues. V was pared by 1 base and J by 5 bases, with 14 bases between.

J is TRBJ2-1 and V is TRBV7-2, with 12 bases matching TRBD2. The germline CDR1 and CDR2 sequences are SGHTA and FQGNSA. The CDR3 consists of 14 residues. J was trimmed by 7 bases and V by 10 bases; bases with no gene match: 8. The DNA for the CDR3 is TGTGCCACCCGGACTAGCGGGATATTGAATGAGCAGTTCTTC. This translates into CATRTSGILNEQFF. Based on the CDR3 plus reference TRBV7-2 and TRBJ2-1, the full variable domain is GAGVSQSPSNKVTEKGKDVELRCDPISGHTALYWYRQSLGQGLEFLIYFQGNSAPDKSGLPSDRFSAERTGGSVSTLTIQRTQQEDSAVYLCATRTSGILNEQFFGPGTRLTVL.

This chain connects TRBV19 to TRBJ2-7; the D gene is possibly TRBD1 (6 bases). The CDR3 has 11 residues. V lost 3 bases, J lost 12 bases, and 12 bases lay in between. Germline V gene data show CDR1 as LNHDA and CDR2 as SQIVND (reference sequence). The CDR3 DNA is TGTGCCAGTAGTATTCGGGACACTTTGTACTTC. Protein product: CASSIRDTLYF.

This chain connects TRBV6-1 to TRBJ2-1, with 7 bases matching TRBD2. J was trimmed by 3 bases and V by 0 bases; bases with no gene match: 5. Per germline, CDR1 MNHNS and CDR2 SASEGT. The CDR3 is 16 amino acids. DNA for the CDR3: TGTGCCAGCAGTGAAGCGGGCGGGACTATCTACAATGAGCAGTTCTTC. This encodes CASSEAGGTIYNEQFF.

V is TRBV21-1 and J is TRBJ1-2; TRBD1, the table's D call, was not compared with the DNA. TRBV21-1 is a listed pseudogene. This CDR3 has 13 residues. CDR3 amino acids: CASTQTANYGYTF. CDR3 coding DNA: TGTGCCAGCACGCAGACAGCTAACTATGGCTACACCTTC.